This T cell receptor (beta chain) originates from a study of human T cells and chemical hapten exposure. Study-wide background: Across its roughly 22 weeks, the study gave patients weekly diphenylcyclopropenone doses to the scalp. Upper-back patches of 0.01% DPC were read at 6 days.

This clonotype was counted between two and nine times. Using its own MiXCR run on the RACE reads, TCRdb lists one record per CDR3 protein. This table holds 270,000 or so distinct CDR3 sequences, over 7.5% found once. Time point in this sample: pre-sensitization, week 0. Treatment: therapeutic diphenylcyclopropenone sensitization with weekly scalp DPC. The germline gives CDR1 MNHEY, CDR2 SVGEGT. The CDR3 is 16 amino acids. Trimming cost V 7 bases and J 0 bases; bases outside gene matches: 10. The sample here was whole blood, taken in connection with sensitization to the hapten diphenylcyclopropenone (DPC). The V gene is TRBV6-2 or TRBV6-3, the J gene TRBJ2-7; 9 bases are shared with TRBD2. The TCR sequence derives from a man aged 18 to 30 with alopecia areata. Some clones in this sample may be carry-over from other donors' samples. CDR3 in DNA: TGTGCCAGCACCCCCGGTCCTAGCGGGGCCTCCTACGAGCAGTACTTC. Protein sequence: CASTPGPSGASYEQYF.